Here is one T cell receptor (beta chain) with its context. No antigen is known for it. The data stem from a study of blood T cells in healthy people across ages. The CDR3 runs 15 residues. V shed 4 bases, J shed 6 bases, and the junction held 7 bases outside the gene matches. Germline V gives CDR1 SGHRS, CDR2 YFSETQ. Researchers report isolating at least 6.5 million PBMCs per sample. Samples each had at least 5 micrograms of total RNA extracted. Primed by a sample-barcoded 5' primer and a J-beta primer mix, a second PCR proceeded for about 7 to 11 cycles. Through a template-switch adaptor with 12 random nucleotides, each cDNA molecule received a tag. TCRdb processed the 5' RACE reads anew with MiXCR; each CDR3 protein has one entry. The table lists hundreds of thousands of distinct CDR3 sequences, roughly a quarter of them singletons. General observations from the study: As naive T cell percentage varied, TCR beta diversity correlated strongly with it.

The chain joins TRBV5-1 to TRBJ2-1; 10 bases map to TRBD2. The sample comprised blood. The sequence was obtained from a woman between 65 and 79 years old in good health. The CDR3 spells CASSPIASGGNEQFF. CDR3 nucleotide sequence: TGCGCCAGCAGCCCTATCGCTAGCGGGGGCAATGAGCAGTTCTTC.